Listed here are 8 T cell receptor beta chains from one sample, sequenced in a study of CD8+CD57+ T cells in acquired aplastic anemia. Profiling of TCR beta VDJ combinations and CDR3 sequences used genomic DNA as template. MiXCR was run by TCRdb on the reads, yielding one entry per CDR3 protein. The data contain some 140,000 distinct CDR3 sequences, around two fifths of them singletons. Sequencing was done on a sample of sorted CD4+, CD8+, or CD8+CD57+ T cells (not recorded which) from PBMCs. The receptors shown here come from a human donor in good health, serving as a control.

This chain uses TRBV28 with TRBJ2-7; 7 nucleotides line up with TRBD1. V was clipped by 9 bases and J by 2 bases; unmatched bases: 10. The CDR3 loop spans 14 amino acids. Germline loops: CDR1 MDHEN, CDR2 SYDVKM. CDR3 sequence: CASLPGTVPYEQYF. CDR3 sequence (DNA): TGTGCCAGTCTGCCCGGGACAGTCCCCTACGAGCAGTACTTC.

V and J are TRBV5-1 and TRBJ1-2; D not resolved. This CDR3 region has 13 residues. Trimming cost V 1 base and J 5 bases, with 9 bases left between them. Germline CDR1 is SGHRS and CDR2 is YFSETQ. The CDR3 loop reads CASSLRQRYGYTF. The CDR3 region has the DNA TGCGCCAGCAGCTTGCGCCAGCGATATGGCTACACCTTC. The whole variable domain, remainder taken from reference TRBV5-1 and TRBJ1-2, is KAGVTQTPRYLIKTRGQQVTLSCSPISGHRSVSWYQQTPGQGLQFLFEYFSETQRNKGNFPGRFSGRQFSNSRSEMNVSTLELGDSALYLCASSLRQRYGYTFGSGTRLTVV.

The gene calls are TRBV5-4 and TRBJ2-2; D perhaps matches TRBD2 (6 bases). The CDR3 runs to 13 residues. Looked up from germline, CDR1 is SGHNT and CDR2 is YYREEE (reference sequence). Trimming shortened V by 0 bases and J by 9 bases, and 9 bases separated the two germline ends. The CDR3 nucleotides read TGTGCCAGCAGCTTGGATGGGGACTGGGAGCTGTTTTTT. Protein product: CASSLDGDWELFF.

This clonotype was recorded only once. One junction end does not reproduce the germline sequence, and a read error may be involved. This rearrangement joins TRBV9 to TRBJ2-6, with D maybe TRBD1 (5 bases). CDR3 length: 18 amino acids. Germline V CDR1 and CDR2: SGDLS, YYNGEE. CDR3 sequence: CASSVVPGLCSGANVLAF. As DNA, the CDR3 is TGTGCCAGCAGCGTTGTCCCCGGGCTGTGCTCTGGGGCCAACGTCCTGGCTTTC.

This clonotype was found many times. This rearrangement joins TRBV5-4 to TRBJ1-1, with no clear D. The CDR3 loop spans 14 amino acids. The germline CDR1 and CDR2 sequences are SGHNT and YYREEE (reference sequence). The V and J ends lost 0 bases and 3 bases respectively, with 9 bases between them. The CDR3 DNA reads TGTGCCAGCAGCTTGGCCAACCAGGACACTGAAGCTTTCTTT. It codes for CASSLANQDTEAFF.

Concerning this clonotype itself: This could be a read error, since a much larger clone is one nucleotide away. The chain carries TRBV6-1 and TRBJ1-1; 7 bases match TRBD1. The CDR3 totals 15 residues. Germline loops: CDR1 MNHNS, CDR2 SASEGT. The trim removed 6 bases at V and 7 bases at J, leaving 14 bases unmatched. CDR3 DNA sequence: TGTGCCAGCAGCACCCGCCCGGACAGGTCTGATGAAGCTTTCTTT. Translation gives CASSTRPDRSDEAFF.

This clonotype was seen only a few times. CDR3 in DNA: TGCAGTGCTAGAGACAGCGAGGGGCGCAGCTATCTACCCCTCCACTTT. Amino acids: CSARDSEGRSYLPLHF. The V call is TRBV20-1, the J call TRBJ1-6, with D possibly matching TRBD1 (5 bases). The CDR3 is made up of 16 amino acids. V was trimmed by 0 bases and J by 12 bases, leaving 21 bases between them. Germline CDR1 DFQATT, CDR2 SNEGSKA (reference sequence).

This clonotype was recorded many times. The V gene is TRBV5-4, the J gene TRBJ1-2; D unclear. V was cut by 4 bases and J by 7 bases, with 11 bases left in between. The CDR3 is made up of 12 amino acids. Looked up from germline, CDR1 is SGHNT and CDR2 is YYREEE (reference sequence). CDR3 residues: CASSPGPSGYTF. The CDR3 coding sequence is TGTGCCAGCAGCCCTGGACCGAGTGGCTACACCTTC.